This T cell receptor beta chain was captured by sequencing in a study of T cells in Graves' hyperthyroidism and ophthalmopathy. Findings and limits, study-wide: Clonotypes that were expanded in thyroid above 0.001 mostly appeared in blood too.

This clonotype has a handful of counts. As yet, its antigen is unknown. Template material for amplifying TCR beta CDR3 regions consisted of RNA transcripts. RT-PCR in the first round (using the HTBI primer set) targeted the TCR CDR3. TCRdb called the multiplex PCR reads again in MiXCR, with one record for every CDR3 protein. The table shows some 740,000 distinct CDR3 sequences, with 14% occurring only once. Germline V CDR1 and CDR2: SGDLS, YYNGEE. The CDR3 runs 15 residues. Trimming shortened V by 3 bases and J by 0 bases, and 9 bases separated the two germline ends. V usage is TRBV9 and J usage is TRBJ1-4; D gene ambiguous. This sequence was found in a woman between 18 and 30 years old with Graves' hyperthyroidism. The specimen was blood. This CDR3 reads CASSARSATNEKLFF. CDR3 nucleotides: TGTGCCAGCAGCGCTCGGAGTGCAACTAATGAAAAACTGTTTTTT.